Below are 16 T cell receptor beta chains sequenced from a single sample in a study of blood T cell repertoires in COVID-19. Some clones are missing from TCRdb's copy, which holds only in-frame ones; the method was immunoSEQ multiplex PCR. The sample lists approximately 150,000 clones, 84% seen once, with 9.5% to 13% in the top ten. Sequencing used peripheral blood. These receptor sequences come from an older man with active or convalescent COVID-19.

V and J are TRBV7-2 and TRBJ1-1, with 7 bases aligning to TRBD1. Germline CDR1 SGHTA, CDR2 FQGNSA. Trimming took 4 bases from V and 1 from J; bases not matched to a gene: 3. This CDR3 has 14 amino acids. The CDR3 DNA reads TGTGCCAGCAGCTGGACAGGTCAGAACACTGAAGCTTTCTTT. It is translated as CASSWTGQNTEAFF.

The count of this clone is one. This chain uses TRBV4-1 with TRBJ1-5; D is uncertain. The ends were cut back, 0 bases at V and 6 bases at J, with 21 bases in the middle. There are 18 residues in the CDR3. CDR1 is MGHRA and CDR2 is YSYEKL in the germline V gene. Here the CDR3 reads CASSQEFFPVRGGQPQHF. CDR3 bases: TGCGCCAGCAGCCAAGAGTTTTTTCCCGTCCGGGGAGGTCAGCCCCAGCATTTT.

This chain joins TRBV4-3 and TRBJ2-1; D remains unclear. V dropped 1 base and J dropped 0 bases, with 7 bases sitting between them. Germline values: CDR1 LGHNA, CDR2 YSLEER. CDR3 size: 15 residues. The CDR3 coding sequence is TGCGCCAGCAGCCAAGTGTTGAGCTCCTACAATGAGCAGTTCTTC. It codes for CASSQVLSSYNEQFF.

The genes are TRBV9 and TRBJ2-2, with 9 nucleotides matching TRBD2. V shed 4 bases and J 3 bases; nucleotides not matched to a gene: 7. This CDR3 is 16 amino acids long. Germline V lookup: CDR1 SGDLS, CDR2 YYNGEE. CDR3 nucleotide sequence: TGTGCCAGCAGCTGGGGGACTAGCCGAGACACCGGGGAGCTGTTTTTT. Its protein is CASSWGTSRDTGELFF.

This clone was detected ten times or more. The chain uses TRBV5-5 and TRBJ1-4, with TRBD1 as a possible D gene (5 bases). This CDR3 comprises 16 residues. V was pared by 4 bases and J by 3 bases, with 16 bases between. Germline V lookup: CDR1 SGHKS, CDR2 YYEKEE (reference sequence). The CDR3 loop is CASSPAGGAANEKLFF. In DNA form, the CDR3 reads TGTGCCAGCAGCCCCGCTGGTGGGGCGGCTAATGAAAAACTGTTTTTT.

The chain has TRBV19 and TRBJ1-1, with D perhaps TRBD1 (6 bases). The CDR3 extends over 13 amino acids. V gave up 4 bases and J gave up 5 bases, with 11 bases separating them. The V gene's germline CDR1 is LNHDA and CDR2 SQIVND (reference sequence). The CDR3 loop is CASSTLRGTEAFF. In DNA, the CDR3 is TGTGCCAGTAGTACTCTTAGGGGGACTGAAGCTTTCTTT.

The V call is TRBV4-3, the J call TRBJ1-4; TRBD1 agrees at 9 bases. The CDR3 contains 16 residues. The V gene's germline CDR1 is LGHNA and CDR2 YSLEER. V was clipped by 6 bases and J by 5 bases; unmatched bases: 10. The CDR3 sequence: CASRRVYGQGNEKLFF. CDR3 in DNA: TGCGCCAGCAGACGGGTTTACGGACAGGGGAATGAAAAACTGTTTTTT.

V usage is TRBV7-9 and J usage is TRBJ2-2; 7 bases agree with TRBD2. Germline V gene data show CDR1 as SEHNR and CDR2 as FQNEAQ (reference sequence). CDR3 length: 15 residues. Trimming cost V 2 bases and J 5 bases; bases outside gene matches: 5. CDR3 bases: TGTGCCAGCAGCTTACGACTAGCCAGAACCGGGGAGCTGTTTTTT. Translated: CASSLRLARTGELFF.

V and J are TRBV6-5 and TRBJ1-5, with 8 nucleotides matching TRBD1. J gave up 7 bases and V 8 bases, and 4 bases lay outside the gene matches. The germline CDR1 and CDR2 sequences are MNHEY and SVGAGI. This CDR3 is 12 amino acids long. DNA for the CDR3: TGTGCCAGCGCCAACAGGGGGCAGCCCCAGCATTTT. This sequence encodes CASANRGQPQHF.

This sequence joins TRBV5-1 and TRBJ1-2; D unresolved. Germline CDR1 SGHRS, CDR2 YFSETQ. V was shortened by 0 bases and J by 7 bases, with 10 bases between the two germline ends. This CDR3 contains 13 residues. The CDR3 region has the DNA TGCGCCAGCAGCTTGGTTCCCACCGGTGGCTACACCTTC. Translated, it gives CASSLVPTGGYTF.

The chain has TRBV19 and TRBJ2-1, with TRBD2 matching 8 bases. Unmatched junction bases numbered 8, after V lost 7 bases and J lost 12 bases. Germline CDR1 and CDR2: LNHDA and SQIVND (reference sequence). The CDR3 contains 12 residues. The CDR3 is CASIPPGGRQFF. The CDR3 DNA reads as TGTGCCAGTATACCACCGGGGGGGCGGCAGTTCTTC.

CDR3 loop: CASRTTGNYGYTF. The DNA of the CDR3 is TGTGCCAGCAGGACGACAGGGAACTATGGCTACACCTTC. J is TRBJ1-2 and V is TRBV2; 7 bases agree with TRBD1. Per the germline V gene, CDR1 is SNHLY and CDR2 is FYNNEI. The CDR3 has 13 amino acids. V was pared by 6 bases and J by 2 bases, with 3 bases of the junction left unmatched.

This clone was recorded only once. The genes are TRBV7-9 and TRBJ1-2, with D perhaps matching TRBD1 (5 bases). The CDR3 runs to 14 residues. V was pared by 5 bases and J by 0 bases, with 10 bases between. Per the germline V gene, CDR1 is SEHNR and CDR2 is FQNEAQ (reference sequence). CDR3 sequence: CASSLGGANYGYTF. The CDR3 DNA sequence: TGTGCCAGCAGCCTTGGGGGGGCTAACTATGGCTACACCTTC.

Concerning this clone: Other DNA sequences in this specimen translate into the identical CDR3. CDR3 amino acids: CASSPTGSSYEQYF. The CDR3, as DNA: TGCGCCAGCAGCCCGACAGGGAGCTCCTACGAGCAGTACTTC. The genes are TRBV5-1 and TRBJ2-7, with 7 bases identical to TRBD1. Germline CDR1 reads SGHRS; CDR2 reads YFSETQ. CDR3 length equals 14 residues. Trimming at V came to 4 bases and at J to 0 bases, leaving 4 bases not matched to a gene.

The count of this clone is one. The V gene is TRBV30, the J gene TRBJ2-3; 8 bases map to TRBD2. The CDR3 extends over 16 amino acids. Losses at the gene ends were 2 bases for V and 2 bases for J; bases not matched to a gene: 9. The germline CDR1 and CDR2 sequences are GTSNPN and SVGIG (reference sequence). The CDR3 DNA follows: TGTGCCTGGAGTCACAAGACTAGCGATTACACAGATACGCAGTATTTT. Amino acids: CAWSHKTSDYTDTQYF.

In DNA form, the CDR3 reads TGTGCCAGCAGACGACAGGCGGATCAGCCCCAGCATTTT. Protein: CASRRQADQPQHF. The rearrangement joins TRBV12-3 or TRBV12-4 to TRBJ1-5; D is perhaps TRBD1 (6 bases). The CDR3 loop spans 13 amino acids. V was clipped by 6 bases and J by 5 bases, with 11 bases between them.